The next 16 T cell receptor beta chains were all read from a single sample in a study of blood T cell repertoires in COVID-19. Assay: immunoSEQ multiplex PCR; the TCRdb copy retains only in-frame clones and omits some. The sample gives around 250,000 clones, 70% to 90% of which show up once; 5.5% to 7.5% is in the top ten. Input material: peripheral blood. Receptor source: a woman in her 70s with active or convalescent COVID-19.

The genes are TRBV3-1 (or the pseudogene TRBV3-2) and TRBJ2-1; TRBD2 aligns across 13 bases. V lost 3 bases and J lost 6; bases outside the gene matches: 5. Germline CDR1 reads LGHDT; CDR2 reads YNNKEL (reference sequence). This CDR3 comprises 16 residues. CDR3 loop: CASSHGTSGEGNEQFF. The CDR3 nucleotides are TGTGCCAGCAGCCATGGGACTAGCGGGGAAGGCAATGAGCAGTTCTTC.

The chain has TRBV11-2 and TRBJ2-1; a weak D match, TRBD1 (9 bases). CDR3 length: 16 amino acids. Trimming stripped 5 bases from V and 8 bases from J, with 22 bases between. Germline V gene sequence: CDR1 SGHAT, CDR2 FQNNGV. CDR3 amino acids: CASSRRGGQGGDEQFF. The CDR3 region has the DNA TGTGCCAGCAGCCGCCGGGGGGGACAGGGTGGCGATGAGCAGTTCTTC.

This chain joins TRBV10-3 and TRBJ1-5; TRBD1 might be the D (5 bases). CDR1 and CDR2 (germline): ENHRY, SYGVKD. The CDR3 has 15 amino acids. V was trimmed by 0 bases and J by 1 base, leaving 7 bases between them. The CDR3 DNA follows: TGTGCCATCAGTGAGTCCAGGGAAAGCAATCAGCCCCAGCATTTT. Amino acid sequence: CAISESRESNQPQHF.

This clone was seen once. V and J are TRBV27 and TRBJ2-7, with D perhaps TRBD1 (5 bases). Trimming took off 0 bases at V and 4 bases at J, with 22 bases between the two ends. The CDR3 sequence is 18 residues long. Germline V gene data show CDR1 as MNHEY and CDR2 as SMNVEV (reference sequence). This CDR3 is CASSLSPPQGSRLYEQYF. For the CDR3, the DNA is TGTGCCAGCAGTTTATCCCCCCCTCAGGGTTCTCGCCTTTACGAGCAGTACTTC.

The rearrangement joins TRBV6-5 to TRBJ1-3; the match to TRBD1 covers 7 bases. After removal of 4 bases from V and 7 bases from J, the junction contained 13 bases not matched to a gene. Germline CDR1 MNHEY, CDR2 SVGAGI. The CDR3 spans 16 residues. The CDR3 DNA sequence: TGTGCCAGCAGTTCATCTATGGGACCACAGGGGAACACCATATATTTT. Translating it yields CASSSSMGPQGNTIYF.

This clone was recorded a few times. A junction boundary mismatches the germline segment, possibly from a read error. The chain is built from TRBV20-1 and TRBJ1-1; tentatively, D is TRBD1 (5 bases). CDR1 and CDR2 (germline): DFQATT, SNEGSKA (reference sequence). The CDR3 has 14 residues. The CDR3 is CSASEGPSNIEAFF. The DNA for the CDR3 is TGCAGTGCTAGTGAGGGGCCCTCAAACATTGAAGCTTTCTTT.

V gene TRBV7-9 combines with J gene TRBJ1-4, with D unclear. CDR3 length equals 15 residues. With 0 bases removed from V and 3 bases from J, the gap between germline ends came to 8 bases. Germline CDR1 is SEHNR and CDR2 is FQNEAQ (reference sequence). In nucleotides, the CDR3 is TGTGCCAGCAGCTTAGCGAGCACAGCTAATGAAAAACTGTTTTTT. Protein sequence: CASSLASTANEKLFF. Supplemented by reference TRBV7-9 and TRBJ1-4, the full variable domain reads DTGVSQNPRHKITKRGQNVTFRCDPISEHNRLYWYRQTLGQGPEFLTYFQNEAQLEKSRLLSDRFSAERPKGSFSTLEIQRTEQGDSAMYLCASSLASTANEKLFFGSGTQLSVL.

The chain's CDR3 is CASSLIGGGNEKLFF. In nucleotides, the CDR3 is TGTGCCAGCAGCTTGATAGGGGGCGGGAATGAAAAACTGTTTTTT. The V and J genes are TRBV5-8 and TRBJ1-4; 7 nucleotides agree with TRBD1. Germline CDR1 SGHTS, CDR2 YDEGEE. The trim removed 1 base at V and 5 bases at J, leaving 5 bases unmatched. The CDR3 is 15 amino acids.

A note on this clone: At one end the junction does not follow the germline gene, possibly because of a read error. The chain joins TRBV6-5 to TRBJ1-1; TRBD1 matches 7 bases. Germline CDR1 and CDR2: MNHEY and SVGAGI. This CDR3 is built from 14 residues. CDR3 loop: CAAEEGAGNAEAFF. CDR3 DNA sequence: TGTGCAGCCGAGGAGGGGGCTGGGAACGCTGAAGCTTTCTTT.

V and J are TRBV19 and TRBJ2-7; tentatively, D is TRBD2 (6 bases). This CDR3 has 13 amino acids. V lost 3 bases, J lost 9 bases, and 15 bases lay in between. Germline V gives CDR1 LNHDA, CDR2 SQIVND (reference sequence). CDR3: CASSIGVEGGQYF. In nucleotides, the CDR3 is TGTGCCAGTAGTATCGGAGTGGAGGGAGGGCAGTACTTC.

The rearrangement uses TRBV7-2 and TRBJ2-3; 7 bases match TRBD1. Germline V CDR1 and CDR2: SGHTA, FQGNSA. This CDR3 is 15 amino acids long. Unmatched junction bases numbered 5, after V lost 3 bases and J lost 2 bases. CDR3 coding DNA: TGTGCCAGCAGCTTCCCGGGACAGTCCACAGATACGCAGTATTTT. Translated: CASSFPGQSTDTQYF.

The rearrangement joins TRBV11-2 to TRBJ1-2, with 8 bases lining up with TRBD1. Germline trimming cut 5 bases from V and 7 bases from J; bases unmatched to any gene: 6. There are 13 residues in the CDR3. The germline gives CDR1 SGHAT, CDR2 FQNNGV. The CDR3 DNA sequence: TGTGCCAGCAGCGAAGATGACAGGGGTGGCTACACCTTC. This translates into CASSEDDRGGYTF.

This chain uses TRBV5-6 with TRBJ2-7, with 7 bases that match TRBD2. V shed 5 bases and J 3 bases; nucleotides not matched to a gene: 8. The CDR3 loop spans 14 amino acids. CDR1 is SGHDT and CDR2 is YYEEEE in the germline V gene. The CDR3 reads CASSLLGTIYEQYF. As DNA, the CDR3 is TGTGCCAGCAGTTTACTCGGGACTATCTACGAGCAGTACTTC.

The chain combines TRBV29-1 with TRBJ2-7; maybe TRBD2 (5 bases). Trimming cost V 5 bases and J 7 bases, with 15 bases left between them. Germline V gives CDR1 SQVTM, CDR2 ANQGSEA. The CDR3 is 12 residues long. CDR3 in amino acids: CSVKGGTGEQYF. CDR3 sequence (DNA): TGCAGCGTTAAAGGAGGAACGGGGGAGCAGTACTTC.

The rearrangement links TRBV5-4 to TRBJ2-2, with D possibly being TRBD1 (5 bases). Germline lookup yields CDR1 SGHNT and CDR2 YYREEE (reference sequence). The V and J ends lost 4 bases and 4 bases respectively, with 17 bases between them. The CDR3 loop spans 16 amino acids. The CDR3: CASSPGLGRGTGELFF. The CDR3 DNA is TGTGCCAGCAGCCCTGGTTTGGGGCGCGGCACCGGGGAGCTGTTTTTT. Combining the CDR3 with reference TRBV5-4 and TRBJ2-2 gives the whole variable domain ETGVTQSPTHLIKTRGQQVTLRCSSQSGHNTVSWYQQALGQGPQFIFQYYREEENGRGNFPPRFSGLQFPNYSSELNVNALELDDSALYLCASSPGLGRGTGELFFGEGSRLTVL.

The chain links TRBV7-2 to TRBJ2-1; TRBD1 is a possible D gene (6 bases). The germline V gene has CDR1 SGHTA and CDR2 FQGNSA. V was shortened by 5 bases and J by 4 bases, with 15 bases between the two germline ends. The CDR3 runs 15 residues. CDR3: CASSAGTRNYNEQFF. The CDR3, as DNA: TGTGCCAGCAGCGCCGGGACACGAAATTACAATGAGCAGTTCTTC.